This record covers a single TCR beta chain. Its cognate antigen is unknown. A sample-barcoded 5' primer and a J-beta primer mix were used in a second PCR of roughly 6 to 11 cycles. TCRdb recomputed calls from the 5' RACE reads with MiXCR, one row per CDR3 protein. This table holds almost 1 million distinct CDR3 sequences, just over 50% found once. V was shortened by 6 bases and J by 9 bases, with 15 bases between the two germline ends. CDR3 size: 13 residues. Germline-derived CDR1 and CDR2 are SNHLY and FYNNEI. The sample is drawn from a study of blood T cells in healthy people across ages. Overall study results and limits: Among T cells, TCR beta diversity per million cells dropped roughly linearly as age rose. Long-lived donors had more naive CD4+ cells and higher diversity than aged donors.

This chain connects TRBV2 to TRBJ2-1; D not certain. The TCR originated in a woman aged 60-75 years in good health. The sample taken for sequencing was blood. In DNA, the CDR3 is TGTGCCAGCAGGGAGTTCCCCCTGGGTGAGCAGTTCTTC. Its protein product is CASREFPLGEQFF.